Below, 3 T cell receptor beta chains from the same sample are listed, as sequenced in a study of graft-versus-host responses after intestinal transplantation. The antigens of these receptors remain unknown. The assay was immunoSEQ multiplex PCR, and TCRdb's table has in-frame clones only and misses some. The data show 70,000 to 100,000 clones, roughly 91% seen once. Sequencing used unstimulated CD4+ T cells sorted from spleen or lymph node cells, obtained before intestinal transplant. These receptors came from a human donor who received an intestinal transplant.

The chain joins TRBV27 to TRBJ2-2; 8 positions match TRBD1. The junction had 11 bases not matched to a gene; V was cut back by 6 bases and J by 5 bases. CDR1 and CDR2 (germline): MNHEY, SMNVEV (reference sequence). The CDR3 runs to 16 residues. DNA of the CDR3: TGTGCCAGCAGCCAACGGACAGGGTGGGAAACCGGGGAGCTGTTTTTT. This codes for CASSQRTGWETGELFF.

The rearrangement links TRBV28 to TRBJ2-1, with TRBD2 as a possible D gene (5 bases). V lost 8 bases to trimming and J lost 12 bases, with 11 bases between them. CDR3 length: 10 residues. CDR1 is MDHEN, CDR2 SYDVKM, per germline. In nucleotides, the CDR3 is TGTGCCAGCGGGAGCGGAAGGCAGTTCTTC. Residues: CASGSGRQFF.

The V call is TRBV7-9, the J call TRBJ2-7; 8 bases map to TRBD1. The V segment lost 5 bases and the J segment 4 bases; nucleotides outside the gene matches: 10. Germline V gives CDR1 SEHNR, CDR2 FQNEAQ (reference sequence). The CDR3 consists of 15 residues. The CDR3 DNA follows: TGTGCCAGCAGCCCGCTGGCAGGGGGCAGATACGAGCAGTACTTC. Translating gives CASSPLAGGRYEQYF.